This TCR beta chain was sequenced during a study of blood T cell repertoires in COVID-19. Study as a whole: Samples came from the United States, Italy and Spain, spanning acute and convalescent COVID-19. T cells, B-cell-depleted T cells, or PBMCs provided the cDNA or gDNA that served as material.

How the authors handled the data: Estimation of nucleated cell counts relied on the amplification of reference gene primers. Repertoires were generated with immunoSEQ multiplex PCR, while TCRdb's copy carries only in-frame clones and drops some. That table gives V, J and clone size, and the DNA gave D and trimming. The data show some 250,000 clones, 88% seen once. The ends lost 4 bases at V and 4 bases at J; junction bases unmatched: 5. Germline lookup yields CDR1 SGDLS and CDR2 YYNGEE. The CDR3 sequence is 15 residues long. The gene calls are TRBV9 and TRBJ1-3; 10 bases match TRBD1. Sequencing was performed on peripheral blood. The TCR comes from a woman aged 25 to 39 with acute or convalescent COVID-19. The CDR3 DNA follows: TGTGCCAGCAGCCCGACAGGGGGCCGGGGAAACACCATATATTTT. Translating it yields CASSPTGGRGNTIYF.